The 17 T cell receptor beta chains reported below all come from one sample, sequenced in a study of CD8+CD57+ T cells in acquired aplastic anemia. Patients picked for sequencing had shown CD8+CD57+ cell expansion detected by flow cytometry. Genomic DNA, serving as template, underwent TCR beta VDJ and CDR3 profiling. TCRdb ran MiXCR on the reads and lists one entry per CDR3 protein. The sample consists of roughly 200,000 distinct CDR3 sequences, about 60% of them appearing once. Sample: sorted CD4+, CD8+, or CD8+CD57+ T cells (not recorded which) from PBMCs. All receptors come from a human donor with aplastic anemia.

This clonotype was counted ten times or more. The rearrangement joins TRBV4-1 to TRBJ1-1; 7 nucleotides match TRBD1. The CDR3 length is 16 residues. Trimming removed 0 bases from V and 4 bases from J; junction bases left unmatched: 8. Germline V gene sequence: CDR1 MGHRA, CDR2 YSYEKL. CDR3 in DNA: TGCGCCAGCAGCCAAGAGCCGAAAGGGGGCGGCACTGAAGCTTTCTTT. This codes for CASSQEPKGGGTEAFF.

This chain joins TRBV7-2 and TRBJ2-6; D ambiguous. This CDR3 is built from 15 residues. Germline CDR1 is SGHTA and CDR2 is FQGNSA. V gave up 2 bases and J gave up 3 bases, with 8 bases separating them. The CDR3 DNA sequence: TGTGCCAGCAGCTTAATGGTGTATGGGGCCAACGTCCTGACTTTC. This sequence encodes CASSLMVYGANVLTF.

This clonotype showed up many times. In DNA, the CDR3 is TGTGCCAGCAGCTTGGGAAGGGACATTTACGAGCAGTACTTC. Translation gives CASSLGRDIYEQYF. The V and J genes are TRBV5-4 and TRBJ2-7; tentative D call: TRBD1 (6 bases). The CDR3 has 14 amino acids. Looked up from germline, CDR1 is SGHNT and CDR2 is YYREEE (reference sequence). The V gene lost 0 bases and the J gene lost 4 bases, with 11 bases spanning the gap.

The rearrangement links TRBV10-1 to TRBJ2-5; D uncertain. This CDR3 has 13 residues. Germline V gene lookup returns CDR1 WNHNN and CDR2 SYGVQD (reference sequence). V was pared by 4 bases and J by 1 base, with 7 bases between. CDR3 sequence (DNA): TGCGCCAGCAGTGGTGGTGTCCAAGAGACCCAGTACTTC. It yields the protein CASSGGVQETQYF.

V gene TRBV20-1 combines with J gene TRBJ1-1; D call uncertain. V was trimmed by 0 bases and J by 4 bases, leaving 12 bases between them. The CDR3 spans 14 residues. Germline CDR1 is DFQATT and CDR2 is SNEGSKA (reference sequence). The CDR3 region is CSARDRPLGTEAFF. CDR3 DNA sequence: TGCAGTGCTAGAGATCGGCCCCTTGGCACTGAAGCTTTCTTT.

This clonotype was detected ten times or more. The chain recombines TRBV4-1 with TRBJ2-3, with D unclear. Germline V gene data show CDR1 as MGHRA and CDR2 as YSYEKL. The V gene lost 0 bases and the J gene lost 10 bases, with 11 bases spanning the gap. The CDR3 contains 13 residues. Written as DNA, the CDR3 is TGCGCCAGCAGCCAAGAGTGGCGTCAGGCGCAGTATTTT. Its protein is CASSQEWRQAQYF.

The DNA of the CDR3 is TGTGCCAGCAGTCCTACTCGGTTGGGGGTGCGACCCACTGAAGCTTTCTTT. It yields the protein CASSPTRLGVRPTEAFF. The rearrangement uses TRBV12-3 or TRBV12-4 and TRBJ1-1, with D possibly TRBD1 on 5 matching bases. The CDR3 runs to 17 residues. The germline V and J ends were trimmed by 5 bases and 4 bases, with 23 bases remaining between them.

The chain uses TRBV6-5 and TRBJ2-7; the D is unclear. Germline V gene data show CDR1 as MNHEY and CDR2 as SVGAGI. V lost 0 bases, J lost 5 bases, and 8 bases lay in between. The CDR3 sequence is 13 residues long. The CDR3 DNA reads as TGTGCCAGCAGTTACTCTGGCACCCACGAGCAGTACTTC. Encoded protein: CASSYSGTHEQYF.

This sequence joins TRBV5-1 and TRBJ2-2, with TRBD1 as a possible D gene (6 bases). The length of the CDR3 is 14 residues. In germline, CDR1 is SGHRS, CDR2 YFSETQ. V lost 7 bases to trimming and J lost 3 bases, with 13 bases between them. CDR3 in amino acids: CASANRDHTGELFF. The CDR3 nucleotides read TGCGCCAGCGCGAACAGGGACCACACCGGGGAGCTGTTTTTT.

J is TRBJ2-7 and V is TRBV20-1; 11 nucleotides agree with TRBD2. With 6 bases clipped from V and 3 bases from J, the junction kept 7 bases outside the gene matches. Germline V gene data show CDR1 as DFQATT and CDR2 as SNEGSKA (reference sequence). CDR3 length equals 14 residues. The CDR3 bases are TGCAGTGCGGACACTAGCGGGGGTTTCTACGAGCAGTACTTC. Protein: CSADTSGGFYEQYF.

This chain connects TRBV20-1 to TRBJ2-7, with D tentatively TRBD1 (5 bases). Trimming cost V 6 bases and J 0 bases, with 9 bases left between them. Germline CDR1 reads DFQATT; CDR2 reads SNEGSKA (reference sequence). This CDR3 is 12 amino acids long. DNA of the CDR3: TGCAGTGCACAGGCCGGCTCCTACGAGCAGTACTTC. The encoded protein is CSAQAGSYEQYF.

The chain employs TRBV7-9 and TRBJ1-1; no clear D gene. Trimming shortened V by 5 bases and J by 1 base, and 8 bases separated the two germline ends. The CDR3 runs 13 residues. CDR1 and CDR2 from the germline V gene are SEHNR and FQNEAQ (reference sequence). This CDR3 is CASSPQANTEAFF. The CDR3 DNA sequence: TGTGCCAGCAGCCCCCAGGCGAACACTGAAGCTTTCTTT.

The table lists this clonotype with a few counts. The chain recombines TRBV19 with TRBJ1-5; D might be TRBD1 (6 bases). This CDR3 region has 14 residues. The V gene lost 5 bases and the J gene lost 0 bases, with 8 bases spanning the gap. Germline loops: CDR1 LNHDA, CDR2 SQIVND (reference sequence). CDR3 DNA sequence: TGTGCCAGTAGTCGACAGGATAGCAATCAGCCCCAGCATTTT. It encodes CASSRQDSNQPQHF.

The J gene is TRBJ1-2, the V gene TRBV7-3, with a tentative D call TRBD1 (6 bases). The CDR3 contains 13 residues. V was pared by 5 bases and J by 7 bases, with 14 bases between. Germline V lookup: CDR1 SGHTA, CDR2 FQGTGA. The chain's CDR3 is CASSPRGAGGYTF. The CDR3 nucleotides are TGTGCCAGCAGCCCGAGGGGGGCTGGTGGCTACACCTTC.

The chain employs TRBV7-9 and TRBJ2-5, with 7 bases fitting TRBD1. This CDR3 region has 14 residues. Trimming removed 5 bases from V and 1 base from J; junction bases left unmatched: 4. Germline V gene sequence: CDR1 SEHNR, CDR2 FQNEAQ (reference sequence). DNA for the CDR3: TGTGCCAGCAGCAAAGGGACAGTCCAAGAGACCCAGTACTTC. Translated, it gives CASSKGTVQETQYF.

This chain links TRBV9 with TRBJ1-4; tentative D call: TRBD1 (5 bases). The V and J ends lost 4 bases and 7 bases respectively, with 17 bases between them. Germline V gene data show CDR1 as SGDLS and CDR2 as YYNGEE. The CDR3 has 15 amino acids. CDR3 nucleotide sequence: TGTGCCAGCAGCTCCCGGGACGGAGAACTTGAAAAACTGTTTTTT. Translation gives CASSSRDGELEKLFF.

The V and J genes are TRBV29-1 and TRBJ2-1; D is perhaps TRBD2 (6 bases). Per the germline V gene, CDR1 is SQVTM and CDR2 is ANQGSEA. V was pared by 2 bases and J by 6 bases, with 17 bases between. This CDR3 is built from 15 residues. For the CDR3, the DNA is TGCAGCGTTGAAATGGACGGGAGTCCATTCAATGAGCAGTTCTTC. Residues: CSVEMDGSPFNEQFF.